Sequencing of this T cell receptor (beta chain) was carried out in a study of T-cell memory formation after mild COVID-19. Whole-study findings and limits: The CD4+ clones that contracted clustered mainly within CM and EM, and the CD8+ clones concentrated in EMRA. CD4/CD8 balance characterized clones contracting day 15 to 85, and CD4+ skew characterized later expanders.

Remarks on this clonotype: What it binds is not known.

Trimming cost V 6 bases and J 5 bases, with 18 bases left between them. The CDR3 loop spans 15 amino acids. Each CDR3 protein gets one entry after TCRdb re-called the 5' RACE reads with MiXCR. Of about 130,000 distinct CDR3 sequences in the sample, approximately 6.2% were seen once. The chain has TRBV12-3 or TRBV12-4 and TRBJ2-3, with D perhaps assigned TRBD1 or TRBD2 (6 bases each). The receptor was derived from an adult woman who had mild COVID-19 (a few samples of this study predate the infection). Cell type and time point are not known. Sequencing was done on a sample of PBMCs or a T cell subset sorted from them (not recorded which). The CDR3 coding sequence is TGTGCCAGCAGCCCTCTCGGGGGCCGGGAAGATACGCAGTATTTT. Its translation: CASSPLGGREDTQYF.